The sequence of this T cell receptor (beta chain) was determined in a study of blood T cells in healthy people across ages. Sample-barcoded 5' priming and a J-beta primer mix drove a second PCR of about 7 to 11 cycles. TCRdb re-derived calls from the 5' RACE reads in MiXCR, one entry per CDR3 protein. Seen here are fewer than 1.5 million distinct CDR3 sequences, around 42% observed once, and the top ten hold 6.5% to 10%. A single count supports this clonotype. The CDR3 runs to 14 residues. The germline V gene has CDR1 SGHTA and CDR2 FQGNSA. Trimming left V 5 bases short and J 1 base short, with 11 bases between.

Material: blood. The chain recombines TRBV7-2 with TRBJ2-5; a possible D gene is TRBD2 (7 bases). This TCR was recovered from a woman under 30 in good health. This CDR3 is CASSRGASQETQYF. The CDR3 nucleotides are TGTGCCAGCAGCCGGGGGGCAAGCCAAGAGACCCAGTACTTC.